Given below is one T cell receptor beta chain in context. The sample originates from a study of cytomegalovirus exposure and HLA in healthy donors. Healthy bone marrow donors supplied every sample. Primers for the PCR totalled 60 Vbeta and 13 Jbeta. This table comes from immunoSEQ multiplex PCR, and its TCRdb copy is limited to in-frame clones, with some not included. Among 140,000 to 150,000 clones listed, 75% to 80% were seen once. Germline CDR1 is LNHDA and CDR2 is SQIVND (reference sequence). The CDR3 is made up of 14 amino acids. V was clipped by 4 bases and J by 0 bases; unmatched bases: 2. The sequencing sample was made of PBMCs. This receptor was taken from a male donor in good health and CMV-seronegative. This chain joins TRBV19 and TRBJ2-7; 8 bases align to TRBD2. The DNA for the CDR3 is TGTGCCAGTAGTACGGGACTAGACTCCTACGAGCAGTACTTC. Translating gives CASSTGLDSYEQYF.